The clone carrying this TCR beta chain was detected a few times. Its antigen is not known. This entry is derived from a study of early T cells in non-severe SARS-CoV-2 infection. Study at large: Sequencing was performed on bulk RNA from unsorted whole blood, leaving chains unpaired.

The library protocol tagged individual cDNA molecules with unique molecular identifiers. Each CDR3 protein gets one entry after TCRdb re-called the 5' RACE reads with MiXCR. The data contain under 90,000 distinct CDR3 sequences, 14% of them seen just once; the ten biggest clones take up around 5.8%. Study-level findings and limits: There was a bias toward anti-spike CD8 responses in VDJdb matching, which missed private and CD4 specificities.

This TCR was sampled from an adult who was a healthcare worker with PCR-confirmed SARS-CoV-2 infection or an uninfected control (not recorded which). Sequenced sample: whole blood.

Here the CDR3 DNA reads TGCGCCAGCAGCCCATCAGGGGGCAGCTTCTACGAGCAGTACTTC. Protein product: CASSPSGGSFYEQYF. J is TRBJ2-7 and V is TRBV5-1; 8 bases fit TRBD1. Germline V lookup: CDR1 SGHRS, CDR2 YFSETQ. The J segment lost 3 bases and the V segment lost 4 bases, leaving 9 bases of the junction unmatched. The CDR3 runs to 15 residues.